This T cell receptor beta chain was identified in a study of response to subunit inactivated influenza vaccine. Overall study findings and caveats: The authors offered the suggestion that each seasonal influenza vaccination recruits few new T cells.

In its sample, this clonotype was seen a few times. The antigen is unknown. TCRdb processed the RT-PCR reads anew with MiXCR; each CDR3 protein has one entry. Found here are around 750,000 distinct CDR3 sequences, 21% of them singletons; the top ten hold 9.5% to 13%. Germline CDR1 reads SGHRS; CDR2 reads YFSETQ. The CDR3 is 14 amino acids. V was clipped by 5 bases and J by 0 bases, with 8 bases between them. The TCR originated in a man aged 50 or older who received an inactivated influenza vaccine. V and J are TRBV5-1 and TRBJ2-2; the D gene is possibly TRBD2 (6 bases). The sample consisted of PBMCs from blood, taken 4 to 6 days after vaccination. CDR3 sequence (DNA): TGCGCCAGCAGGCGGGAAGCGAACACCGGGGAGCTGTTTTTT. Translated, it gives CASRREANTGELFF.